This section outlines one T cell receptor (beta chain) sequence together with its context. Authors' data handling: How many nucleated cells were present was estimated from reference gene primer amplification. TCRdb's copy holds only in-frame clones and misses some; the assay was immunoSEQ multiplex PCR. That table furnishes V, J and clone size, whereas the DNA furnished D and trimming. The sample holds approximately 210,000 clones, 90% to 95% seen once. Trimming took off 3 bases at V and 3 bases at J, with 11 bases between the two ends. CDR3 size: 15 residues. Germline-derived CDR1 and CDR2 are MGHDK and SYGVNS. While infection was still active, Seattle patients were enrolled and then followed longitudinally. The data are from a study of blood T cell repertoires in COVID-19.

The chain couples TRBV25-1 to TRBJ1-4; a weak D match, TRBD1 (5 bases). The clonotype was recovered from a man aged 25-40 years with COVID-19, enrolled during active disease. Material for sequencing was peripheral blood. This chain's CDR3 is CASSDRGGSNEKLFF. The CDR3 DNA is TGTGCCAGCAGTGATAGGGGTGGATCTAATGAAAAACTGTTTTTT. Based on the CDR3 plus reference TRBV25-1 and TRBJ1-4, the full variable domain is EADIYQTPRYLVIGTGKKITLECSQTMGHDKMYWYQQDPGMELHLIHYSYGVNSTEKGDLSSESTVSRIRTEHFPLTLESARPSHTSQYLCASSDRGGSNEKLFFGSGTQLSVL.